This T cell receptor (beta chain) is drawn from a study of T-cell memory formation after mild COVID-19. Study-wide points: Mainly CM and EM harbored the contracting CD4+ clones; mainly EMRA harbored the CD8+ ones. Pre-infection memory contained some responding clones, which suggested that cross-reactive memory had joined.

There are many counts of this clonotype. The antigen is undetermined. The CDR3 length is 13 residues. Germline loops: CDR1 SEHNR, CDR2 FQNEAQ (reference sequence). Trimming stripped 4 bases from V and 4 bases from J, with 10 bases between. One entry per CDR3 protein, called by TCRdb with MiXCR from the 5' RACE reads. The table lists a few hundred thousand distinct CDR3 sequences, around 20% of them singletons, with around an eighth in the top ten. J is TRBJ1-1 and V is TRBV7-9, with D perhaps matching TRBD1 (5 bases). The sequenced sample consisted of PBMCs or a T cell subset sorted from them (not recorded which). The source is an adult woman who had mild COVID-19 (a few samples of this study predate the infection). Cell type and time point are not known. DNA for the CDR3: TGTGCCAGCAGCTCCTCCCAGGGCACTGAAGCTTTCTTT. Residues: CASSSSQGTEAFF. Looking up the rest from reference TRBV7-9 and TRBJ1-1 gives the full variable domain: DTGVSQNPRHKITKRGQNVTFRCDPISEHNRLYWYRQTLGQGPEFLTYFQNEAQLEKSRLLSDRFSAERPKGSFSTLEIQRTEQGDSAMYLCASSSSQGTEAFFGQGTRLTVV.